The 21 T cell receptor beta chains given below trace back to one sample, sequenced in a study of T cell changes during pregnancy in multiple sclerosis. Profiling relied on immunoSEQ multiplex PCR, and the TCRdb table lists in-frame clones only, not all of them. The repertoire holds approximately 26,000 clones, with 80% to 90% as singletons. The specimen comprised CD4+ T cells from peripheral blood mononuclear cells, sampled in the second trimester of pregnancy. The receptor source for this set is a female donor with multiple sclerosis, enrolled in a pregnancy study.

V usage is TRBV29-1 and J usage is TRBJ1-5, with D possibly being TRBD1 (5 bases). This CDR3 comprises 13 residues. Germline CDR1 is SQVTM and CDR2 is ANQGSEA. Trimming left V 4 bases short and J 11 bases short, with 18 bases between. The CDR3 sequence is CSVAGGPGGTQHF. The CDR3 DNA is TGCAGCGTTGCCGGAGGGCCGGGGGGGACCCAGCATTTT.

This chain uses TRBV2 with TRBJ1-5, with D possibly TRBD1 on 5 matching bases. Trimming took off 6 bases at V and 1 base at J, with 7 bases between the two ends. The germline V gene has CDR1 SNHLY and CDR2 FYNNEI. This CDR3 region has 13 residues. CDR3 region: CASRTESNQPQHF. The CDR3 bases are TGTGCCAGCAGGACAGAGAGCAATCAGCCCCAGCATTTT.

This chain joins TRBV18 and TRBJ2-2; D possibly corresponds to TRBD1 (5 bases). V gave up 3 bases and J gave up 5 bases, with 13 bases separating them. There are 15 residues in the CDR3. Per the germline V gene, CDR1 is KGHSH and CDR2 is LQKENI. The CDR3 spells CASSPRLGVTGELFF. The DNA of the CDR3 is TGTGCCAGCTCACCGAGGCTAGGGGTAACCGGGGAGCTGTTTTTT.

This chain links TRBV4-1 with TRBJ1-2; 7 nucleotides agree with TRBD1. Looked up from germline, CDR1 is MGHRA and CDR2 is YSYEKL. The CDR3 is made up of 15 amino acids. V trimming: 4 bases; J trimming: 4 bases; junction bases outside the gene matches: 9. DNA for the CDR3: TGCGCCAGCAGCCGGGACCGGGACAGTTTCTATGGCTACACCTTC. As protein: CASSRDRDSFYGYTF.

DNA of the CDR3: TGTGCCAGCAGCGCTCGACAGGTTTTGATTGGAGCTTTCTTT. Amino acids: CASSARQVLIGAFF. The chain has TRBV5-6 and TRBJ1-1; a weak D match, TRBD1 (6 bases). Germline CDR1 and CDR2: SGHDT and YYEEEE. The CDR3 runs to 14 residues. V lost 4 bases, J lost 10 bases, and 20 bases lay in between.

The chain uses TRBV2 and TRBJ1-4; the D gene is possibly TRBD1 (5 bases). Deletions cut 0 bases from V and 8 bases from J, with 13 bases between. CDR1 is SNHLY and CDR2 is FYNNEI in the germline V gene. The CDR3 has 15 residues. The CDR3 bases are TGTGCCAGCAGTGAAGCGGACACCCTAGGGGAAAAACTGTTTTTT. Amino acid sequence: CASSEADTLGEKLFF.

The gene calls are TRBV6-1 and TRBJ2-7, with TRBD1 matching 8 bases. Trimming removed 8 bases from V and 0 bases from J; junction bases left unmatched: 6. The CDR3 is made up of 14 amino acids. Per germline, CDR1 MNHNS and CDR2 SASEGT. The CDR3 reads CASDTGQVSYEQYF. The DNA for the CDR3 is TGTGCCAGCGATACGGGACAGGTCTCCTACGAGCAGTACTTC.

V usage is TRBV7-2 and J usage is TRBJ2-1; maybe TRBD1 (5 bases). Germline assignment: CDR1 SGHTA and CDR2 FQGNSA. CDR3 length: 15 amino acids. V gave up 5 bases and J gave up 0 bases, with 11 bases separating them. CDR3 DNA: TGTGCCAGCAGCCTGGGGCCCAGCTCCTACAATGAGCAGTTCTTC. Encoded protein: CASSLGPSSYNEQFF. The variable domain in full, with the rest retrieved from reference TRBV7-2 and TRBJ2-1, is GAGVSQSPSNKVTEKGKDVELRCDPISGHTALYWYRQSLGQGLEFLIYFQGNSAPDKSGLPSDRFSAERTGGSVSTLTIQRTQQEDSAVYLCASSLGPSSYNEQFFGPGTRLTVL.

The chain employs TRBV5-1 and TRBJ1-2; 9 nucleotides agree with TRBD1. The germline V gene encodes CDR1 SGHRS and CDR2 YFSETQ. Trimming removed 4 bases from V and 7 bases from J; junction bases left unmatched: 8. This CDR3 region has 14 residues. CDR3 residues: CASSPRDREGGYTF. CDR3 nucleotides: TGCGCCAGCAGCCCGAGGGACAGGGAGGGTGGCTACACCTTC.

The chain is built from TRBV2 and TRBJ1-2; D unresolved. Germline-derived CDR1 and CDR2 are SNHLY and FYNNEI. V was pared by 7 bases and J by 8 bases, with 20 bases between. This CDR3 is built from 14 residues. The DNA of the CDR3 is TGTGCCAGCACCACGCCAGCGGGGTTCTGGGGCTACACCTTC. It encodes CASTTPAGFWGYTF.

This clone was detected only a few times. V usage is TRBV5-1 and J usage is TRBJ2-1; TRBD2 agrees at 14 bases. This CDR3 comprises 19 residues. With 3 bases clipped from V and 0 bases from J, the junction kept 8 bases outside the gene matches. CDR1 SGHRS and CDR2 YFSETQ come from the germline V gene. The CDR3 protein is CASSYPRLAGGSSYNEQFF. DNA for the CDR3: TGCGCCAGCAGCTACCCTCGACTAGCGGGGGGGAGCTCCTACAATGAGCAGTTCTTC.

This chain links TRBV6-1 with TRBJ1-5; no clear D gene. There are 13 residues in the CDR3. Germline CDR1 reads MNHNS; CDR2 reads SASEGT. V lost 4 bases and J lost 8, with 12 bases in between. The CDR3 nucleotides are TGTGCCAGCAGTGTGACGGTGGGAGAGCCCCAGCATTTT. Its translation is CASSVTVGEPQHF.

The V gene is TRBV6-5, the J gene TRBJ2-5; possible D gene TRBD2, 5 bases. The germline V and J ends were trimmed by 5 bases and 5 bases, with 12 bases remaining between them. This CDR3 region has 13 residues. CDR1 and CDR2 from the germline V gene are MNHEY and SVGAGI. CDR3 amino acids: CASSRRRGETQYF. CDR3 nucleotide sequence: TGTGCCAGCAGTAGACGGAGAGGGGAGACCCAGTACTTC.

This clone was detected once. The J gene is TRBJ2-5, the V gene TRBV7-2; a possible D gene is TRBD2 (5 bases). Germline V gene data show CDR1 as SGHTA and CDR2 as FQGNSA. V shed 7 bases and J shed 1 base, with 13 bases lying between them. The CDR3 runs to 14 residues. CDR3 in amino acids: CASTELGAQETQYF. The DNA of the CDR3 is TGTGCCAGCACCGAATTGGGAGCCCAAGAGACCCAGTACTTC.

This rearrangement joins TRBV5-5 to TRBJ2-2; 10 bases match TRBD2. The CDR3 extends over 15 amino acids. Trimming removed 3 bases from V and 3 bases from J; junction bases left unmatched: 2. Germline V CDR1 and CDR2: SGHKS, YYEKEE (reference sequence). The CDR3 DNA reads TGTGCCAGCAGCTCTAGCGGGGGCCACACCGGGGAGCTGTTTTTT. Its translation is CASSSSGGHTGELFF. Looking up the rest from reference TRBV5-5 and TRBJ2-2 gives the full variable domain: DAGVTQSPTHLIKTRGQQVTLRCSPISGHKSVSWYQQVLGQGPQFIFQYYEKEERGRGNFPDRFSARQFPNYSSELNVNALLLGDSALYLCASSSSGGHTGELFFGEGSRLTVL.

The V call is TRBV18, the J call TRBJ2-2, with D possibly matching TRBD2 (5 bases). Germline V gene data show CDR1 as KGHSH and CDR2 as LQKENI. Trimming stripped 3 bases from V and 10 bases from J, with 12 bases between. This CDR3 has 13 amino acids. The CDR3 loop is CASSPGLLAELFF. DNA of the CDR3: TGTGCCAGCTCACCTGGACTGCTTGCGGAGCTGTTTTTT.

The rearrangement links TRBV4-3 to TRBJ2-7; TRBD2 agrees at 7 bases. Germline-derived CDR1 and CDR2 are LGHNA and YSLEER. The CDR3 contains 14 residues. With 7 bases clipped from V and 6 bases from J, the junction kept 12 bases outside the gene matches. The CDR3 DNA reads as TGCGCCAGCACCCCTGGGGAGGGTCTGGGCGAGCAGTACTTC. It is translated as CASTPGEGLGEQYF.

The chain is built from TRBV10-3 and TRBJ1-1, with D maybe TRBD1 (6 bases). Trimming took 6 bases from V and 0 from J, leaving 11 bases between them. CDR1 and CDR2 from the germline V gene are ENHRY and SYGVKD. The CDR3 loop spans 14 amino acids. The CDR3 DNA is TGTGCCATCAGCGCCAGGGGAATGAACACTGAAGCTTTCTTT. Its protein is CAISARGMNTEAFF.

The chain is built from TRBV7-6 and TRBJ1-1; TRBD1 is a possible D gene (6 bases). Between the trimmed V and J ends, which lost 0 bases and 8 bases, there was a span of 10 bases. Germline V gives CDR1 SGHVS, CDR2 FNYEAQ. This CDR3 is 13 amino acids long. In DNA form, the CDR3 reads TGTGCCAGCAGCTTAGCTGAGGGGGACGAAGCTTTCTTT. Translating it yields CASSLAEGDEAFF. Complete variable domain (other parts from reference TRBV7-6 and TRBJ1-1): GAGVSQSPRYKVTKRGQDVALRCDPISGHVSLYWYRQALGQGPEFLTYFNYEAQQDKSGLPNDRFSAERPEGSISTLTIQRTEQRDSAMYRCASSLAEGDEAFFGQGTRLTVV.

As for this clone: This specimen includes other DNA sequences encoding the same CDR3. The chain links TRBV2 to TRBJ2-7, with TRBD1 matching 9 bases. The junction had 4 bases not matched to a gene; V was cut back by 3 bases and J by 4 bases. CDR1 is SNHLY, CDR2 FYNNEI, per germline. The CDR3 extends over 14 amino acids. CDR3: CASSDQGQGYEQYF. The CDR3 nucleotides are TGTGCCAGCAGTGATCAGGGACAGGGTTACGAGCAGTACTTC.

The chain combines TRBV28 with TRBJ1-1; perhaps TRBD1 as D (6 bases). CDR1 MDHEN and CDR2 SYDVKM come from the germline V gene. The germline V and J ends were trimmed by 5 bases and 0 bases, with 13 bases remaining between them. This CDR3 has 15 residues. DNA for the CDR3: TGTGCCAGCAGTAGGCCAGGGGCTATGAACACTGAAGCTTTCTTT. Protein: CASSRPGAMNTEAFF.